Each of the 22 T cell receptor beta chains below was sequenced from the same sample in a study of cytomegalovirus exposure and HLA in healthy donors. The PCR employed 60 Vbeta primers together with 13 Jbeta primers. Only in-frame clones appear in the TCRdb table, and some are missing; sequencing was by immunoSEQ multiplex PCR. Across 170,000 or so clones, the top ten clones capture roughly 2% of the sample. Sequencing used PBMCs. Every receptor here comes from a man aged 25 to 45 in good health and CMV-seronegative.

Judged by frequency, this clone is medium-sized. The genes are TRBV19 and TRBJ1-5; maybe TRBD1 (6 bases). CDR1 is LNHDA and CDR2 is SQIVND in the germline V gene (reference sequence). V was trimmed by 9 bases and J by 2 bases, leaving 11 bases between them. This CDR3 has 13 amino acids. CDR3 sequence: CASSGTRNQPQHF. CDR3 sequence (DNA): TGTGCCAGCTCCGGGACACGCAATCAGCCCCAGCATTTT. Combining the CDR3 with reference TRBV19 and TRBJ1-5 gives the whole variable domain DGGITQSPKYLFRKEGQNVTLSCEQNLNHDAMYWYRQDPGQGLRLIYYSQIVNDFQKGDIAEGYSVSREKKESFPLTVTSAQKNPTAFYLCASSGTRNQPQHFGDGTRLSIL.

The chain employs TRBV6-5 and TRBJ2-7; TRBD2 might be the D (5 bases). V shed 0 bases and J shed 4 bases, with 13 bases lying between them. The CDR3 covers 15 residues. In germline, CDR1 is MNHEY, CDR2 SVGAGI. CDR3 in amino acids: CASSYSRVRRYEQYF. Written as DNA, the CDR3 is TGTGCCAGCAGTTACTCGAGGGTCAGGAGGTACGAGCAGTACTTC.

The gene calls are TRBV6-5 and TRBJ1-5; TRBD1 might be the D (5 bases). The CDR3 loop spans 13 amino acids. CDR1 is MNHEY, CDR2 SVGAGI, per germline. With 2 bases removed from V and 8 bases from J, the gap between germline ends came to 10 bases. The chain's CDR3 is CASSYPGREPQHF. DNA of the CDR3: TGTGCCAGCAGTTACCCCGGCAGGGAGCCCCAGCATTTT.

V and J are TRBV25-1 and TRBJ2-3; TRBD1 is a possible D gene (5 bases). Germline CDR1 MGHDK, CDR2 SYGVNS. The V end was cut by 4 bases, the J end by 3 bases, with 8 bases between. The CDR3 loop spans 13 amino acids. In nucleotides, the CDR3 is TGTGCCAGCAGTGTACGACAGACAGATACGCAGTATTTT. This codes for CASSVRQTDTQYF.

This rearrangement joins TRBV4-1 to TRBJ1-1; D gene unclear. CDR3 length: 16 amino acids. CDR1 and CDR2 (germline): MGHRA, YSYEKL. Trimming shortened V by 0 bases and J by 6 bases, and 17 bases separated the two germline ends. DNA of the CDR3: TGCGCCAGCAGCCAAGAACCCTCTACTAGGAGGGCTGAAGCTTTCTTT. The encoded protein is CASSQEPSTRRAEAFF.

CDR3 amino acids: CASSRRGNGNTIYF. The CDR3 bases are TGTGCCAGCAGCCGAAGGGGGAATGGAAACACCATATATTTT. The chain has TRBV21-1 and TRBJ1-3; the table's D call, TRBD1, has no DNA check behind it. TRBV21-1 is given as a pseudogene. The CDR3 is 14 amino acids.

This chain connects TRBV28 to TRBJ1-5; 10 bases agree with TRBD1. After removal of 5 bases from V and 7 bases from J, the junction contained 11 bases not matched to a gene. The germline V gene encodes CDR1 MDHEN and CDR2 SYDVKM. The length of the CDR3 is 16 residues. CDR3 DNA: TGTGCCAGCAGTCTCCATTGGACAGGGGGGGGACAGCCCCAGCATTTT. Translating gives CASSLHWTGGGQPQHF.

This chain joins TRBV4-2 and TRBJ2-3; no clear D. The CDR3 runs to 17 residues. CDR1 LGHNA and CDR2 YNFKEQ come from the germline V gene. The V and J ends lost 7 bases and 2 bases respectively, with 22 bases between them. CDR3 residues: CASTPTYRGKYTDTQYF. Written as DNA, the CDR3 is TGTGCCAGCACCCCCACCTACCGCGGCAAGTACACAGATACGCAGTATTTT.

CDR3 protein: CASSWDRNFPGEQYF. CDR3 DNA: TGCGCCAGCAGCTGGGACAGGAACTTCCCGGGGGAGCAGTACTTC. V is TRBV5-1 and J is TRBJ2-7, with 8 bases fitting TRBD1. Germline CDR1 SGHRS, CDR2 YFSETQ. The CDR3 extends over 15 amino acids. J was trimmed by 7 bases and V by 3 bases; bases with no gene match: 12.

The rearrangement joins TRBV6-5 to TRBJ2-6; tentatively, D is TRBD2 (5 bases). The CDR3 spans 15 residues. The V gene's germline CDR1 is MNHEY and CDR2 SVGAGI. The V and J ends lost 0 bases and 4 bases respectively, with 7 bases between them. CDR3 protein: CASSYSPGGANVLTF. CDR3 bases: TGTGCCAGCAGTTACTCCCCGGGGGGGGCCAACGTCCTGACTTTC.

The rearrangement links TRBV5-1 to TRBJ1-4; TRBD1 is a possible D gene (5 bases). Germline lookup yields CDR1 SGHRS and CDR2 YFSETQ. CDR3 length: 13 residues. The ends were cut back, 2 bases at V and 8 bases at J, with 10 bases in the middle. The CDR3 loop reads CASSFGGDEKLFF. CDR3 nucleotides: TGCGCCAGCAGCTTCGGGGGAGACGAAAAACTGTTTTTT.

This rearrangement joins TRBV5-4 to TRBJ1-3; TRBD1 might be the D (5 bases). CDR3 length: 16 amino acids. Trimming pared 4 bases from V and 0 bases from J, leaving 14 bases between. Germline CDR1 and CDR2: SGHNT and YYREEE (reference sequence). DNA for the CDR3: TGTGCCAGCAGCCGACAGTCGTCCTACTCTGGAAACACCATATATTTT. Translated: CASSRQSSYSGNTIYF.

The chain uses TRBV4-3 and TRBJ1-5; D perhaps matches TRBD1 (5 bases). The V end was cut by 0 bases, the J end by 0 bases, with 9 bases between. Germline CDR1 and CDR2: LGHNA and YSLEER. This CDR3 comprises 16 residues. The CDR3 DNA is TGCGCCAGCAGCCAAGAACGGGGGTTTAGCAATCAGCCCCAGCATTTT. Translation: CASSQERGFSNQPQHF.

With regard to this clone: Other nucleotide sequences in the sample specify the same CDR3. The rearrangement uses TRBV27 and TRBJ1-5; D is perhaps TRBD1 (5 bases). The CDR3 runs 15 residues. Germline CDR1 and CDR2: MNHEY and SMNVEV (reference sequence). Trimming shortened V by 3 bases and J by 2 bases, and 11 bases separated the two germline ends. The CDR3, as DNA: TGTGCCAGCAGTTTTCAGGGAGGGGGCAATCAGCCCCAGCATTTT. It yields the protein CASSFQGGGNQPQHF.

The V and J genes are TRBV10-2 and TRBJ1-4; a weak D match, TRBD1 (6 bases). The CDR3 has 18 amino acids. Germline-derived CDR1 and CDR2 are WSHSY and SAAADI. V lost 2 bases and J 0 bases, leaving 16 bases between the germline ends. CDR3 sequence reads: CASSEVGRRGATNEKLFF. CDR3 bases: TGCGCCAGCAGTGAGGTCGGACGCAGGGGTGCAACTAATGAAAAACTGTTTTTT.

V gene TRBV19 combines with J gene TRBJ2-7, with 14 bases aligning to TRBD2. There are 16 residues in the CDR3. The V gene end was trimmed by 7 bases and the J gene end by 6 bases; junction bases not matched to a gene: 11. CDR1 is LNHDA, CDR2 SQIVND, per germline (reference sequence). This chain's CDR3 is CASTKRGLAGGGEQYF. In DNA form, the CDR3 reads TGTGCCAGTACCAAGAGAGGACTAGCGGGAGGCGGCGAGCAGTACTTC.

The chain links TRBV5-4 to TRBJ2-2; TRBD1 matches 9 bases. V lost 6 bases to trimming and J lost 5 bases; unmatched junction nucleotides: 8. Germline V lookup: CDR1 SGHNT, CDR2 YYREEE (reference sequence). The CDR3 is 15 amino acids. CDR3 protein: CASTWSTGGTGELFF. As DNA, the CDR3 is TGTGCCAGCACCTGGTCGACAGGGGGAACCGGGGAGCTGTTTTTT.

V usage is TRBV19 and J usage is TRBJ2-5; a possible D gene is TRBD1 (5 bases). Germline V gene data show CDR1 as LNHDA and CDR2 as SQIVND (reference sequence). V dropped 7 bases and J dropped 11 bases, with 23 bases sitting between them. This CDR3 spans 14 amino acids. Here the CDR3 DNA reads TGTGCCAGTAAGGGGCAGGGTTCTTTGGGTGAGCAGTACTTC. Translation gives CASKGQGSLGEQYF.

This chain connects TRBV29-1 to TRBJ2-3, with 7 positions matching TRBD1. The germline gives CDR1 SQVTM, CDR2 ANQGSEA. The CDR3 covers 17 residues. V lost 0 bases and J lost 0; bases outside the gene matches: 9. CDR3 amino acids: CSVEDPRVTGSTDTQYF. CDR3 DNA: TGCAGCGTTGAAGATCCCCGCGTGACAGGGAGCACAGATACGCAGTATTTT.

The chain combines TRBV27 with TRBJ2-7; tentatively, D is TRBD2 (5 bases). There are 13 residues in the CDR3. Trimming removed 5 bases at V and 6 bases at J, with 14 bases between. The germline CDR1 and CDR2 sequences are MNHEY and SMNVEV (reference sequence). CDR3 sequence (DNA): TGTGCCAGCAGTCTCCGAACTAGTTTCGAGCAGTACTTC. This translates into CASSLRTSFEQYF.

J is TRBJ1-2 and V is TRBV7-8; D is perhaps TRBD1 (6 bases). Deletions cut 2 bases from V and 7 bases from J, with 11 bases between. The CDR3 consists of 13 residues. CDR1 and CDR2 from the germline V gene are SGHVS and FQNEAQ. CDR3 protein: CASSLTIRGGYTF. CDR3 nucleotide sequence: TGTGCCAGCAGCTTAACGATCAGGGGTGGCTACACCTTC.

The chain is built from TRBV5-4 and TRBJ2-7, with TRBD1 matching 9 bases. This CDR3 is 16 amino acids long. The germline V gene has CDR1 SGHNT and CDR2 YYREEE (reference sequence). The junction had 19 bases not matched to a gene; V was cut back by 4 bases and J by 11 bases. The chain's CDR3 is CASSAALIRTGVREYF. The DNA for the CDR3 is TGTGCCAGCAGCGCGGCCCTAATCCGGACAGGGGTCCGGGAGTACTTC. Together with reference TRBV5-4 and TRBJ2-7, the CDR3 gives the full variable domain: ETGVTQSPTHLIKTRGQQVTLRCSSQSGHNTVSWYQQALGQGPQFIFQYYREEENGRGNFPPRFSGLQFPNYSSELNVNALELDDSALYLCASSAALIRTGVREYFGPGTRLTVT.